Listed below are T cell receptor beta chains from one sample, sequenced in a study of OX40 agonist ivuxolimab in advanced cancers. TCRdb's table, derived via immunoSEQ multiplex PCR, lists solely in-frame clones and lacks some. The profile shows approximately 79,000 clones, 92% of them singletons. The source material was CD4+ or CD8+ T cells sorted from blood, sampled in a trial of the OX40 agonist ivuxolimab. Receptor source: an adult with an advanced solid tumor such as melanoma, head and neck, liver or kidney cancer. Both conserved end residues are part of each CDR3. A D gene is named only where the DNA matches it firmly. Clone size is not always given. Where it is, it says once, few, many or a class for expanded clones.

j_call clone_size cdr3_length v_call d_call cdr3_nt cdr3_aa
TRBJ2-1 NA 18 TRBV19 TRBD2 TGTGCCAGTAGTATAGCATCTCGGGTTAGCGGGGGGGCCCATGAGCAGTTCTTC CASSIASRVSGGAHEQFF
TRBJ2-1 NA 14 TRBV6-6 NA TGTGCCAGCCGAGGGGAAAGCTCCTACAATGAGCAGTTCTTC CASRGESSYNEQFF
TRBJ1-6 NA 16 TRBV2 TRBD1 TGTGCCAGCAGTGAAGTTGGGACAGAGCTTCTGGCACCCCTCCACTTT CASSEVGTELLAPLHF
TRBJ2-1 NA 18 TRBV7-8 TRBD2 TGTGCCAGCAGCTTACCACTAGCGGGGGGACCCTCCTACAATGAGCAGTTCTTC CASSLPLAGGPSYNEQFF
TRBJ2-7 NA 16 TRBV11-2 TRBD2 TGTGCCAGCAGCTCCCGGACTAGCGGGGGCCCTTACGAGCAGTACTTC CASSSRTSGGPYEQYF
TRBJ1-1 once 12 TRBV7-9 NA TGTGCCAGCAGCCTCCAGGGTGCTGAAGCTTTCTTT CASSLQGAEAFF
TRBJ1-5 NA 16 TRBV4-1 NA TGCGCCAGCAGCCAGAGAGACGGGACACCTAATCAGCCCCAGCATTTT CASSQRDGTPNQPQHF
TRBJ1-1 NA 14 TRBV6-5 NA TGTGCCAGCAGTTACTCGGAGGGGACGACTGAAGCTTTCTTT CASSYSEGTTEAFF
TRBJ2-1 NA 14 TRBV27 NA TGTGCCAGCAGTTTAGTTGGCACTTACAATGAGCAGTTCTTC CASSLVGTYNEQFF
TRBJ2-1 NA 15 TRBV6-5 TRBD2 TGTGCCAGCAGCCCGCTAGCGGGGGGGCACAATGAGCAGTTCTTC CASSPLAGGHNEQFF
TRBJ2-1 NA 18 TRBV2 TRBD1 TGTGCCAGCAGTCCCGTACTACAGGGGACGCTAGCCTACAATGAGCAGTTCTTC CASSPVLQGTLAYNEQFF
TRBJ2-7 NA 15 TRBV12-5 NA TGTGCTAGTGGTTTGGTAGCAGGGGGGGTCTACGAGCAGTACTTC CASGLVAGGVYEQYF
TRBJ2-7 NA 15 TRBV11-2 TRBD1 TGTGCCAGCAGCCCAGGGACAGTGTTATCCTACGAGCAGTACTTC CASSPGTVLSYEQYF
TRBJ1-5 NA 13 TRBV19 NA TGTGCCAGTAGTATTAGGGATGACCAGCCCCAGCATTTT CASSIRDDQPQHF
TRBJ1-2 NA 17 TRBV10-3 TRBD1 TGTGCCATCAGTGAGTCGAAGGGGGCAGGGGCGAACTATGGCTACACCTTC CAISESKGAGANYGYTF
TRBJ1-6 once 14 TRBV27 NA TGTGCCAGCAGTTTGTCGGCGACTAATTCACCCCTCCACTTT CASSLSATNSPLHF
TRBJ2-3 NA 15 TRBV9 TRBD2 TGTGCCAGCAGCGTAGGCGGGGGGCTCACAGATACGCAGTATTTT CASSVGGGLTDTQYF
TRBJ2-7 NA 14 TRBV4-1 NA TGCGCCAGCAGCCAAGAAACAGGGAATCCCGAGCAGTACTTC CASSQETGNPEQYF